Given below is one TCR beta chain in context. The target antigen is unknown. An end of the junction does not agree with germline; a read error may underlie this. This sample is drawn from a study of CD8 T cells in ankylosing spondylitis. MiXCR was run by TCRdb on the 5' RACE reads, yielding one entry per CDR3 protein. The repertoire has hundreds of thousands of distinct CDR3 sequences, 10% to 15% of them found once; the top ten carry roughly 0.51%. General study findings and limits: What seemed typical of ankylosing spondylitis blood was a TCR beta motif built from under 10 highly homologous variants.

Germline CDR1 and CDR2: DFQATT and SNEGSKA (reference sequence). CDR3 size: 14 residues. The sample was blood, either unsorted or a sorted T cell fraction (not recorded which). This clonotype was sampled from a male donor with ankylosing spondylitis. The chain combines TRBV20-1 with TRBJ2-7, with 7 nucleotides matching TRBD1. Written as DNA, the CDR3 is TGCAGTGCTAGTAGTTCCGAGGGACGAGGGGGCAGGGGCTTC. It translates to CSASSSEGRGGRGF.